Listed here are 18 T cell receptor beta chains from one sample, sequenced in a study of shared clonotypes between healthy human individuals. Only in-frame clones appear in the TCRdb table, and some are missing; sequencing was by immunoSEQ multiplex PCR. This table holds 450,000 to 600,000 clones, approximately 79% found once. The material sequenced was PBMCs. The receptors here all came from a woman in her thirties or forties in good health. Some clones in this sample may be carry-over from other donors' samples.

The CDR3 spells CATSTSPEGPGGYTF. CDR3 nucleotides: TGTGCCACCAGCACCTCCCCGGAGGGCCCGGGGGGCTACACCTTC. The rearrangement joins TRBV15 to TRBJ1-2; D call uncertain. V lost 4 bases and J lost 8, with 20 bases in between. The CDR3 is 15 residues long. Looked up from germline, CDR1 is LNHNV and CDR2 is YYDKDF (reference sequence).

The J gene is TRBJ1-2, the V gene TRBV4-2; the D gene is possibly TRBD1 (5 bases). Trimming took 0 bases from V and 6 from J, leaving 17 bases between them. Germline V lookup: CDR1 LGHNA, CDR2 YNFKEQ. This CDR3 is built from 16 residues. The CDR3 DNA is TGTGCCAGCAGCCAAGATAGAGGGGTACGCAGGGATGGCTACACCTTC. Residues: CASSQDRGVRRDGYTF.

The CDR3 DNA reads as TGCAGCGTGACACTTGGGTGGGAGATAGGTACCGGGGAGCTGTTTTTT. Its translation: CSVTLGWEIGTGELFF. This rearrangement joins TRBV29-1 to TRBJ2-2; D is perhaps TRBD2 (5 bases). V shed 6 bases and J shed 5 bases, with 22 bases lying between them. Germline CDR1 is SQVTM and CDR2 is ANQGSEA. This CDR3 comprises 16 residues.

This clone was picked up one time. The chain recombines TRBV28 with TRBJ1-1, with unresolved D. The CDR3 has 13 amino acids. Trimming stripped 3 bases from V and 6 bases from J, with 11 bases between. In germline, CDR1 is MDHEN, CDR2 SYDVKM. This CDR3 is CASSFSGVSEAFF. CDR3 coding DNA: TGTGCCAGCAGTTTTAGTGGGGTGTCTGAAGCTTTCTTT. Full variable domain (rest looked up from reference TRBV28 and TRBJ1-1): DVKVTQSSRYLVKRTGEKVFLECVQDMDHENMFWYRQDPGLGLRLIYFSYDVKMKEKGDIPEGYSVSREKKERFSLILESASTNQTSMYLCASSFSGVSEAFFGQGTRLTVV.

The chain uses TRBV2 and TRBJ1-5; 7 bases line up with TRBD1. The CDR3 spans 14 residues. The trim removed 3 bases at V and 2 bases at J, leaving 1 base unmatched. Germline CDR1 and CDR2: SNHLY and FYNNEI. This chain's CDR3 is CASSDDRGNQPQHF. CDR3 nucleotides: TGTGCCAGCAGTGACGACAGGGGCAATCAGCCCCAGCATTTT.

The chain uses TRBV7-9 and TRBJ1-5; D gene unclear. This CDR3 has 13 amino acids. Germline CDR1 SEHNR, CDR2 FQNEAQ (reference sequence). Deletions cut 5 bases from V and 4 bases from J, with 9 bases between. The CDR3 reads CASSPNGNQPQHF. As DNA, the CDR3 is TGTGCCAGCAGCCCGAATGGGAATCAGCCCCAGCATTTT. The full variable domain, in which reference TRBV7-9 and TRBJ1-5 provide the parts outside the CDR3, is DTGVSQNPRHKITKRGQNVTFRCDPISEHNRLYWYRQTLGQGPEFLTYFQNEAQLEKSRLLSDRFSAERPKGSFSTLEIQRTEQGDSAMYLCASSPNGNQPQHFGDGTRLSIL.

The CDR3 DNA follows: TGTGCCAGTAGTAGCGGTACAAGAGATACGCAGTATTTT. It encodes CASSSGTRDTQYF. The chain has TRBV19 and TRBJ2-3; D gene uncertain. The CDR3 is 13 amino acids. CDR1 and CDR2 (germline): LNHDA, SQIVND (reference sequence). The ends were cut back, 4 bases at V and 5 bases at J, with 10 bases in the middle.

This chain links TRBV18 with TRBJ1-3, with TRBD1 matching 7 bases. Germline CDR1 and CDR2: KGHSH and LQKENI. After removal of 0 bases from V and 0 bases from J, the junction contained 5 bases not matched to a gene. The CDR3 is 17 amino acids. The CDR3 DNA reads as TGTGCCAGCTCACCACCGACAGGGCTCATCTCTGGAAACACCATATATTTT. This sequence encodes CASSPPTGLISGNTIYF.

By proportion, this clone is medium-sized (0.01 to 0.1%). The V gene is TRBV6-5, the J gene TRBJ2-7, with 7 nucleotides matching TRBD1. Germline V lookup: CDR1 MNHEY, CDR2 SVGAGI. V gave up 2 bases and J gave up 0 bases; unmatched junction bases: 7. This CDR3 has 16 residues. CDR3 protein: CASSYGTPGGSYEQYF. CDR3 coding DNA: TGTGCCAGCAGTTACGGGACCCCAGGGGGCTCCTACGAGCAGTACTTC.

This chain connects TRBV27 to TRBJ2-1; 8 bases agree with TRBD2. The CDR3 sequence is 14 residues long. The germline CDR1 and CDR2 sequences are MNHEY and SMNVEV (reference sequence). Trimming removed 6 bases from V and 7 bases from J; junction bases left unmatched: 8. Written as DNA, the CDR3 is TGTGCCAGCAGACCAGCGGGAGTAAAGAATGAGCAGTTCTTC. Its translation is CASRPAGVKNEQFF.

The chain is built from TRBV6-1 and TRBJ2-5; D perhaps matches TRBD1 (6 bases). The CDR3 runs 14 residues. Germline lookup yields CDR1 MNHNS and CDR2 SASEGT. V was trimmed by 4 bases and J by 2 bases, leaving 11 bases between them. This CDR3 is CASSGQGIQETQYF. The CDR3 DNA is TGTGCCAGCAGTGGCCAGGGGATACAAGAGACCCAGTACTTC.

Written as DNA, the CDR3 is TGTGCCAGCATGGGGCTGAGATCTAGGTTCGAGCAGTACTTC. Protein product: CASMGLRSRFEQYF. V gene TRBV6-1 combines with J gene TRBJ2-7; a possible D gene is TRBD1 (5 bases). V was clipped by 7 bases and J by 6 bases, with 19 bases between them. The germline V gene has CDR1 MNHNS and CDR2 SASEGT. The length of the CDR3 is 14 residues.

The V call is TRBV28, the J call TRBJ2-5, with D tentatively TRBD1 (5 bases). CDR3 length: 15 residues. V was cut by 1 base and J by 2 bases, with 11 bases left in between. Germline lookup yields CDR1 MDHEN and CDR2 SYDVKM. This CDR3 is CASSLFRQNQETQYF. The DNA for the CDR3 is TGTGCCAGCAGTTTATTTCGACAGAATCAAGAGACCCAGTACTTC. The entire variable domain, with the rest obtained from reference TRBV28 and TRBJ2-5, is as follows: DVKVTQSSRYLVKRTGEKVFLECVQDMDHENMFWYRQDPGLGLRLIYFSYDVKMKEKGDIPEGYSVSREKKERFSLILESASTNQTSMYLCASSLFRQNQETQYFGPGTRLLVL.

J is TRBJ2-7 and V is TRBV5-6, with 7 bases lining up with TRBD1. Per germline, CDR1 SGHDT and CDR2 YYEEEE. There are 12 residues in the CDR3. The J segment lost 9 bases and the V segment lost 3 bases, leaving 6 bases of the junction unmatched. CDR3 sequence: CASSSTGARQYF. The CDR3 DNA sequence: TGTGCCAGCAGCTCCACAGGGGCGCGGCAGTACTTC.

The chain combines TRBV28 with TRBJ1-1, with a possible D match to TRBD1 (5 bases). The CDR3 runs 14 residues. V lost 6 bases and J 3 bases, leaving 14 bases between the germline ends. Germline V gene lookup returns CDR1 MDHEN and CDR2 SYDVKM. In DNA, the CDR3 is TGTGCCAGCAGCCGCGGGGGTGCACACACTGAAGCTTTCTTT. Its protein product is CASSRGGAHTEAFF. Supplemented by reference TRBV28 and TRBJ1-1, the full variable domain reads DVKVTQSSRYLVKRTGEKVFLECVQDMDHENMFWYRQDPGLGLRLIYFSYDVKMKEKGDIPEGYSVSREKKERFSLILESASTNQTSMYLCASSRGGAHTEAFFGQGTRLTVV.

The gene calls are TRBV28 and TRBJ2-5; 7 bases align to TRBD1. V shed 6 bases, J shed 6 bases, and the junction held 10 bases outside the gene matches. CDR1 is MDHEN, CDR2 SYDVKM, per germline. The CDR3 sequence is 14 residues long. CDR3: CASRPRQGEKTQYF. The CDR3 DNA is TGTGCCAGCAGACCAAGACAGGGCGAAAAGACCCAGTACTTC.

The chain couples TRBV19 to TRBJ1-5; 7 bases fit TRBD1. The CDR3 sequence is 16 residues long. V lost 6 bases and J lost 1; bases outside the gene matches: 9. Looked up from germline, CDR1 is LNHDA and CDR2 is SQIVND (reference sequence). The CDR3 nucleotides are TGTGCCAGTAGGCCCGAAAGGGGGCTAAGCAATCAGCCCCAGCATTTT. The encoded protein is CASRPERGLSNQPQHF.

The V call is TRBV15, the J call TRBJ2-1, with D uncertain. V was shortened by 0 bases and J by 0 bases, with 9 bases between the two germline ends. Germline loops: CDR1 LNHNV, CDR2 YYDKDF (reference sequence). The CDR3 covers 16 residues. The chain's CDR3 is CATSRDRLGSYNEQFF. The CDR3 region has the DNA TGTGCCACCAGCAGAGATCGTTTGGGCTCCTACAATGAGCAGTTCTTC.